This TCR beta chain was captured in a study of shared clonotypes between healthy human individuals (dated by TCRdb to 2020 to 2021). A note on the overall study: The cohort included three men and a couple of women between 18 and 49 years of age. For each donor, three plates each were used for CD4 naive and CD4 memory, two plates were used for CD8 naive, and one plate was used for CD8 memory. To estimate repertoire size and how much clonotype sharing occurs between individuals, the study deeply sequenced the blood TCR repertoires of five healthy adults. Libraries were prepared and TCR repertoires were sequenced by different laboratories using diverse techniques, in order to increase sequencing depth and limit assay-specific biases. Between about 0.8 and 9 billion PBMCs per donor were obtained by leukapheresis. Results the study describes overall, beyond this receptor: Roughly 5% of naive CD4, 3.5% of naive CD8, approximately 2.2% of memory CD4, and over 0.35% of memory CD8 clonotypes were shared across four donors. Higher generation probabilities were observed for clonotypes shared by all four sorted-subset donors than for non-shared clonotypes. Larger estimated clonotype richness was generally found for naive subsets than for memory subsets. Because the study included only a small number of donors, the genetic and exposure-history diversity represented was limited. Sampling was restricted to blood, and TCR repertoires in tissues likely differ from the TCR repertoires found in blood. Even with the large sequencing depth, rarefaction of the sorted-subset datasets indicated that sequencing was incomplete. Based on pairwise subsampling, the degree of clonotype sharing among donors was expected to be affected by sequencing depth.

The junction shows trimming of 3 bases on V and 4 bases on J, and the gene matches do not reach 5 bases of it. Reading the germline V gene gives CDR1 MDHEN and CDR2 SYDVKM. Reading from cysteine to phenylalanine, the CDR3 counts 16 amino acids. The CDR3 DNA has 48 bases and is translated from base 1. About this clone: The target of this receptor is not known. The input lacks base qualities; no much larger clone sits a single base away. In the same sample, other DNA sequences code for this CDR3.

CD8 naive samples were CD45RO-negative cells positively selected for CCR7, giving a CD45RA+CCR7+ population that excluded TemRA cells. The donors were healthy, HIV-negative adults with no recently reported acute infections or vaccinations. Every donor was a Caucasian adult living in Nashville, Tennessee, USA. Blood was collected by leukapheresis, and PBMCs were isolated by Ficoll-Histopaque density gradient centrifugation and then cryopreserved in liquid nitrogen vapor phase. Purity and quantity of every magnetically sorted T cell population were checked by analytical flow cytometry. Each sorted fraction had its genomic DNA isolated and then quantified by UV absorbance on a Nanodrop 2000c. TCR CDR3 regions were amplified from genomic DNA by multiplex PCR using the deep immunoSEQ assay. For each cell subset, the extracted genomic DNA was distributed evenly across all wells of several immunoSEQ 96-well plates, and each plate served as one replicate. For sorted subsets, about 200 ng genomic DNA, equal to tens of thousands of T cell genomes, was loaded into each replicate PCR. Purified libraries were measured with a Qubit 3.0 fluorometer, size-checked on a Bioanalyzer 2100, and measured again with the KAPA Library Quantification kit. Every immunoSEQ 96-well plate was sequenced on a separate single-read 150-cycle Illumina NextSeq 550 flow cell. In the source study's methods: Because only junctional sequences without quality scores were contained in the immunoSEQ output, filtering matching that applied to full-length reads could not be performed. Sequences were annotated with PyIR, a Python wrapper for IgBLAST v1.9, using IMGT germline references to assign V/J genes and CDR3. Reads with weak V/J assignments (E-value above 1e-6), missing CDR3, stop codons, out-of-frame junctions, or ambiguous translated residues were removed. V3J clonotypes were defined as sequences sharing an identical inferred V gene, J gene, and CDR3 amino acid sequence. Percentage overlap between repertoires was calculated by dividing the number of shared unique clonotypes by the size of the smaller repertoire. Richness of each repertoire was evaluated using RTK rarefaction, the Chao1 estimator, and Recon v2.1 estimates of unobserved clonotypes. Generation probabilities for all TCRbeta clonotypes obtained by the gDNA method from a few donors were computed using OLGA. In TCRdb, the immuneACCESS table is reduced to in-frame sequences with V and J assigned. These tables do not hold every clone; where another copy was compared, an unresolved V gene accounts for under half, and the others remain unexplained. Clone size and the V and J calls come from that table; the DNA yielded D and trimming. This sample comprises about 2.1 million clones, just over 90% of them detected only once. The leading ten clones occupy under 2% of the sample.

The receptor chain draws on TRBV28 and TRBJ2-7, and 14 junctional nucleotides match TRBD2. This TCR derives from a man between 18 and 35 years old in good health. Some clones in this sample may be carry-over from other donors' samples. The source material was naive CD8+ T cells from PBMCs. This specimen's cell subset or site label, per the study, means: CD45RA+CCR7+. The nucleotide sequence is TGTGCCAGCAGTTTGGGGACTAGCGGGAGAGGGTACGAGCAGTACTTC. It is translated as CASSLGTSGRGYEQYF.